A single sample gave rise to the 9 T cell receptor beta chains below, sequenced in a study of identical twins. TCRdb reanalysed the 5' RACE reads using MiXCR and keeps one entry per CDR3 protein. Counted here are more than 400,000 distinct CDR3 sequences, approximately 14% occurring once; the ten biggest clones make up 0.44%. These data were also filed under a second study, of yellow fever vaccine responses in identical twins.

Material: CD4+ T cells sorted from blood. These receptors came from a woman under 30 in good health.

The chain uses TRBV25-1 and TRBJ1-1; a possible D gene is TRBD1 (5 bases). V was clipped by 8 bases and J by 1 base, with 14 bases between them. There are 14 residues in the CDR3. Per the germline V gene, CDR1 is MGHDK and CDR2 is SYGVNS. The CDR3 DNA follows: TGTGCCAGCCTCCCCAGGGCCAGGAACACTGAAGCTTTCTTT. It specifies CASLPRARNTEAFF.

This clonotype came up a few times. CDR3 sequence (DNA): TGTGCCAGCAGACTACCGGATTCACCCCTCCACTTT. Protein product: CASRLPDSPLHF. V usage is TRBV2 and J usage is TRBJ1-6; D not certain. Trimming took 6 bases from V and 8 from J, leaving 8 bases between them. Germline assignment: CDR1 SNHLY and CDR2 FYNNEI. The CDR3 has 12 residues. Based on the CDR3 plus reference TRBV2 and TRBJ1-6, the full variable domain is EPEVTQTPSHQVTQMGQEVILRCVPISNHLYFYWYRQILGQKVEFLVSFYNNEISEKSEIFDDQFSVERPDGSNFTLKIRSTKLEDSAMYFCASRLPDSPLHFGNGTRLTVT.

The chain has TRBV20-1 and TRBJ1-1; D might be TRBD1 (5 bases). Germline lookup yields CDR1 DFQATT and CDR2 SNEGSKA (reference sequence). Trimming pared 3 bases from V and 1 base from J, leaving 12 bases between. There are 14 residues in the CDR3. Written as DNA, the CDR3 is TGCAGTGCTAGCCCTTTTACAGGGAACACTGAAGCTTTCTTT. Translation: CSASPFTGNTEAFF.

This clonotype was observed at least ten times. The CDR3 DNA is TGCAGTGCTAGTGGGCTAGCGGGGTCCTACGAGCAGTACTTC. Its translation: CSASGLAGSYEQYF. V is TRBV20-1 and J is TRBJ2-7, with TRBD2 matching 9 bases. The V gene's germline CDR1 is DFQATT and CDR2 SNEGSKA (reference sequence). CDR3 length: 14 residues. Trimming took 3 bases from V and 1 from J; bases not matched to a gene: 4.

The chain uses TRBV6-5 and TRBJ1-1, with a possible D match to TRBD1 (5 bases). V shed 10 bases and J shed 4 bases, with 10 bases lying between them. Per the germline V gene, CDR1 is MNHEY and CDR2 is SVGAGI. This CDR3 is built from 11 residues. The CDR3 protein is CATRGGTEAFF. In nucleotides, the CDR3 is TGTGCCACCCGGGGGGGCACTGAAGCTTTCTTT.

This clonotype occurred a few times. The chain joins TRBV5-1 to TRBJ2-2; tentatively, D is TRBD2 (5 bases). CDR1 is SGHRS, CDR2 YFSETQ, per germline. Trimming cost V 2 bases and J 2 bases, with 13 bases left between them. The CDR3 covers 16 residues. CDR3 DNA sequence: TGCGCCAGCAGCTTTTTTCCGGCGGGTAACACCGGGGAGCTGTTTTTT. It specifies CASSFFPAGNTGELFF.

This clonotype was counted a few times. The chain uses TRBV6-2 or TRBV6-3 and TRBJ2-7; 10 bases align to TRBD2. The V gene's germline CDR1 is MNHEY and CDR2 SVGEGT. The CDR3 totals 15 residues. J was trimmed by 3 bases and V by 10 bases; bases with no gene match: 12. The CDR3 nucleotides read TGTGCCATCAGGAGCGGGGGGGCTGGCTTCTACGAGCAGTACGTC. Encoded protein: CAIRSGGAGFYEQYV.

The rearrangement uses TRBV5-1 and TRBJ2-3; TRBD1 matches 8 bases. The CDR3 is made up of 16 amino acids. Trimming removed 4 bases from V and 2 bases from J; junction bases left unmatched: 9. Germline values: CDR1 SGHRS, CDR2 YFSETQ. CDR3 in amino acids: CASSPSTDRDTDTQYF. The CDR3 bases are TGCGCCAGCAGCCCCTCGACGGACAGGGACACAGATACGCAGTATTTT.

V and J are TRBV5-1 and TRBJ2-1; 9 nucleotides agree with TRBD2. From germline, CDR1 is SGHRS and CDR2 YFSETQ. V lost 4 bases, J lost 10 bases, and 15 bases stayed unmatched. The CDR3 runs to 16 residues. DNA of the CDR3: TGCGCCAGCAGCCGCAAACTAGCGGGTGTTCGATTGGAGCAGTTCTTC. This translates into CASSRKLAGVRLEQFF.